Below, 22 T cell receptor beta chains from the same sample are listed, as sequenced in a study of T cells in Graves' hyperthyroidism and ophthalmopathy. The investigators amplified TCR beta CDR3 regions from RNA transcripts. The HTBI primer set drove a first-round RT-PCR of the TCR CDR3. TCRdb recomputed calls from the multiplex PCR reads with MiXCR, one row per CDR3 protein. The profile shows approximately 610,000 distinct CDR3 sequences, roughly 15% of them singletons. The sequenced sample was blood. These receptors originate from a woman aged 40 to 50 with Graves' ophthalmopathy.

This clonotype was counted ten times or more. The chain is built from TRBV9 and TRBJ1-3; a possible D gene is TRBD1 (5 bases). CDR3 length equals 13 residues. Germline V gives CDR1 SGDLS, CDR2 YYNGEE. Trimming left V 6 bases short and J 8 bases short, with 15 bases between. The CDR3 sequence is CASTSWGVDTIYF. DNA of the CDR3: TGTGCCAGCACCTCCTGGGGGGTTGACACCATATATTTT. Full variable domain (missing parts from reference TRBV9 and TRBJ1-3): DSGVTQTPKHLITATGQRVTLRCSPRSGDLSVYWYQQSLDQGLQFLIQYYNGEERAKGNILERFSAQQFPDLHSELNLSSLELGDSALYFCASTSWGVDTIYFGEGSWLTVV.

This clonotype has a count of ten or more. This chain uses TRBV5-1 with TRBJ1-1; D not certain. CDR3 length: 13 amino acids. The germline CDR1 and CDR2 sequences are SGHRS and YFSETQ. V lost 0 bases to trimming and J lost 11 bases, with 14 bases between them. The CDR3 DNA is TGCGCCAGCAGCTTGGCCGAGGGCCCAGACGCTTTCTTT. Its protein product is CASSLAEGPDAFF. The complete variable domain, with remaining parts taken from reference TRBV5-1 and TRBJ1-1, reads KAGVTQTPRYLIKTRGQQVTLSCSPISGHRSVSWYQQTPGQGLQFLFEYFSETQRNKGNFPGRFSGRQFSNSRSEMNVSTLELGDSALYLCASSLAEGPDAFFGQGTRLTVV.

This clonotype showed up many times. The genes are TRBV19 and TRBJ1-5; tentative D call: TRBD1 (5 bases). The CDR3 contains 15 residues. CDR1 LNHDA and CDR2 SQIVND come from the germline V gene (reference sequence). The ends were cut back, 7 bases at V and 2 bases at J, with 15 bases in the middle. CDR3 sequence reads: CASTLGRGGNQPQHF. For the CDR3, the DNA is TGTGCCAGTACCCTCGGGAGGGGAGGCAATCAGCCCCAGCATTTT.

This clonotype occurred many times. The chain combines TRBV9 with TRBJ1-3; D gene unclear. Germline V gene lookup returns CDR1 SGDLS and CDR2 YYNGEE. This CDR3 contains 13 residues. V lost 2 bases and J lost 0, with 3 bases in between. The CDR3 loop reads CASSVASGNTIYF. The CDR3 DNA reads as TGTGCCAGCAGCGTTGCCTCTGGAAACACCATATATTTT.

The CDR3 loop is CSAPGLHNQETQYF. CDR3 DNA: TGCAGTGCTCCGGGACTCCATAATCAAGAGACCCAGTACTTC. V is TRBV20-1 and J is TRBJ2-5; possibly TRBD2 for D (6 bases). Germline V gene lookup returns CDR1 DFQATT and CDR2 SNEGSKA (reference sequence). Trimming took off 5 bases at V and 2 bases at J, with 15 bases between the two ends. CDR3 length equals 14 residues.

The V gene is TRBV24-1, the J gene TRBJ2-2; D unclear. Trimming took off 6 bases at V and 6 bases at J, with 4 bases between the two ends. The CDR3 runs to 11 residues. Germline lookup yields CDR1 KGHDR and CDR2 SFDVKD. The CDR3, as DNA: TGTGCCACCAGTTGGGCCGGGGAGCTGTTTTTT. It codes for CATSWAGELFF.

This clonotype was counted a few times. This may be a read error: a much more frequent sequence differs by one nucleotide. The chain joins TRBV28 to TRBJ2-2, with D perhaps TRBD1 (7 bases). CDR3 length: 15 amino acids. Germline V gene sequence: CDR1 MDHEN, CDR2 SYDVKM. Trimming removed 2 bases from V and 4 bases from J, with 11 bases in between. The CDR3 protein is CASSLAGQSTGELFF. CDR3 sequence (DNA): TGTGCCAGCAGTTTAGCGGGACAGAGCACCGGGGAGCTGTTTTTT.

The chain carries TRBV12-3 or TRBV12-4 and TRBJ1-5, with D maybe TRBD1 (5 bases). The V and J ends lost 6 bases and 5 bases respectively, with 14 bases between them. This CDR3 has 14 residues. CDR3 in amino acids: CASSRAGGDQPQHF. As DNA, the CDR3 is TGTGCCAGCAGCCGTGCCGGGGGGGATCAGCCCCAGCATTTT.

Turning to this clonotype: One base away lies a much larger clone, so this may be a sequencing read error. V and J are TRBV12-3 or TRBV12-4 and TRBJ1-5; 7 nucleotides match TRBD1. The CDR3 is 17 amino acids. V gave up 1 base and J gave up 2 bases; unmatched junction bases: 8. As DNA, the CDR3 is TGTGCCAGCAGTTTAGGGGCAGGGGGATTGGGCAATCAGCCCCAGCATTTT. Translated, it gives CASSLGAGGLGNQPQHF.

The sample holds many counts of this clonotype. The CDR3 bases are TGTGCCAGCAGCGACGGCGGGACTAGCATCCTCCAGTACTTC. It encodes CASSDGGTSILQYF. The chain joins TRBV2 to TRBJ2-7; 9 bases map to TRBD2. CDR1 and CDR2 (germline): SNHLY, FYNNEI. CDR3 length: 14 amino acids. After removal of 6 bases from V and 10 bases from J, the junction contained 13 bases not matched to a gene.

Of note for this clonotype: One end of the junction fails to match germline, which may point to a read error. This chain joins TRBV12-3 or TRBV12-4 and TRBJ1-2; possible D gene TRBD1, 5 bases. This CDR3 spans 12 amino acids. DNA of the CDR3: TGTGCCAGCAGTCCCGACAGACATCTCATCTTCTTC. It is translated as CASSPDRHLIFF.

In this sample, this clonotype turned up many times. The CDR3 here is CASNRGQLTEAFF. The CDR3, as DNA: TGTGCCAGCAACAGGGGACAGCTAACTGAAGCTTTCTTT. J is TRBJ1-1 and V is TRBV12-3 or TRBV12-4, with 7 positions matching TRBD1. Trimming at V came to 7 bases and at J to 5 bases, leaving 7 bases not matched to a gene. The CDR3 is made up of 13 amino acids.

The chain combines TRBV30 with TRBJ1-5, with D unclear. The V end was cut by 0 bases, the J end by 2 bases, with 8 bases between. This CDR3 has 14 residues. CDR1 and CDR2 from the germline V gene are GTSNPN and SVGIG (reference sequence). CDR3 nucleotides: TGTGCCTGGAGTGTACCAGTGGGCAATCAGCCCCAGCATTTT. Its protein is CAWSVPVGNQPQHF.

This clonotype has more than one count but fewer than ten. V is TRBV5-1 and J is TRBJ2-4; 7 bases fit TRBD1. The CDR3 extends over 16 amino acids. V was clipped by 0 bases and J by 2 bases; unmatched bases: 5. The germline V gene encodes CDR1 SGHRS and CDR2 YFSETQ. The CDR3: CASSLVPQGPKNIQYF. In nucleotides, the CDR3 is TGCGCCAGCAGCTTGGTCCCACAGGGGCCCAAAAACATTCAGTACTTC. Complete variable domain (other parts from reference TRBV5-1 and TRBJ2-4): KAGVTQTPRYLIKTRGQQVTLSCSPISGHRSVSWYQQTPGQGLQFLFEYFSETQRNKGNFPGRFSGRQFSNSRSEMNVSTLELGDSALYLCASSLVPQGPKNIQYFGAGTRLSVL.

In its sample, this clonotype was seen many times. V and J are TRBV19 and TRBJ1-3; 12 bases are a match to TRBD1. CDR1 and CDR2 (germline): LNHDA, SQIVND (reference sequence). The ends lost 9 bases at V and 7 bases at J; junction bases unmatched: 7. The CDR3 extends over 14 amino acids. This CDR3 is CASATGQGANTIYF. The CDR3 nucleotides read TGTGCCAGCGCCACGGGACAGGGGGCGAACACCATATATTTT.

This clonotype appeared many times. The chain combines TRBV6-2 or TRBV6-3 with TRBJ1-2; a weak D match, TRBD1 (5 bases). V was clipped by 4 bases and J by 2 bases, with 11 bases between them. CDR1 MNHEY and CDR2 SVGEGT come from the germline V gene. The CDR3 spans 14 residues. DNA of the CDR3: TGTGCCAGCAGTTCTGGACACACAAACTATGGCTACACCTTC. The encoded protein is CASSSGHTNYGYTF.

This clonotype was detected ten times or more. The chain employs TRBV28 and TRBJ1-2, with TRBD1 as a possible D gene (6 bases). Trimming left V 3 bases short and J 7 bases short, with 15 bases between. CDR3 length: 14 residues. Looked up from germline, CDR1 is MDHEN and CDR2 is SYDVKM. In DNA, the CDR3 is TGTGCCAGCAGTTTTTCGGGGGGGGCATCTGGCTACACCTTC. Amino acid sequence: CASSFSGGASGYTF.

This clonotype showed up many times. CDR3 nucleotide sequence: TGTGCCAGCAGCAGACAGGGTAGAGGGTACGAGCAGTACTTC. This encodes CASSRQGRGYEQYF. The chain uses TRBV6-1 and TRBJ2-7, with 7 bases fitting TRBD1. There are 14 residues in the CDR3. J gave up 4 bases and V 6 bases, and 9 bases lay outside the gene matches. Germline loops: CDR1 MNHNS, CDR2 SASEGT.

This clonotype was picked up many times. The chain has TRBV7-9 and TRBJ2-2, with 7 bases fitting TRBD1. The length of the CDR3 is 15 residues. With 4 bases clipped from V and 4 bases from J, the junction kept 6 bases outside the gene matches. The germline gives CDR1 SEHNR, CDR2 FQNEAQ (reference sequence). The CDR3 nucleotides are TGTGCCAGCAGCTCCCGGGACAGCCTCACCGGGGAGCTGTTTTTT. Amino acid sequence: CASSSRDSLTGELFF.

This clonotype occurred many times. The V call is TRBV15, the J call TRBJ1-3; D is uncertain. Per the germline V gene, CDR1 is LNHNV and CDR2 is YYDKDF (reference sequence). The V end lost 0 bases, the J end lost 0 bases, and 12 bases lay between the germline ends. The CDR3 covers 17 residues. CDR3 amino acids: CATSREYTALSGNTIYF. In nucleotides, the CDR3 is TGTGCCACCAGCAGAGAATACACAGCGCTCTCTGGAAACACCATATATTTT.

The sample holds many counts of this clonotype. The chain has TRBV2 and TRBJ1-3; 10 nucleotides line up with TRBD1. V gave up 8 bases and J gave up 3 bases; unmatched junction bases: 4. Germline-derived CDR1 and CDR2 are SNHLY and FYNNEI. This CDR3 has 14 residues. Here the CDR3 DNA reads TGTGCCAGCGGGACAGGGGTCCTTGGAAACACCATATATTTT. Translated: CASGTGVLGNTIYF. Filled out from reference TRBV2 and TRBJ1-3, the complete variable domain reads EPEVTQTPSHQVTQMGQEVILRCVPISNHLYFYWYRQILGQKVEFLVSFYNNEISEKSEIFDDQFSVERPDGSNFTLKIRSTKLEDSAMYFCASGTGVLGNTIYFGEGSWLTVV.

This clonotype was detected ten times or more. The rearrangement links TRBV13 to TRBJ1-2; D call uncertain. Per germline, CDR1 PRHDT and CDR2 FYEKMQ (reference sequence). The length of the CDR3 is 11 residues. V was clipped by 3 bases and J by 7 bases, with 6 bases between them. CDR3 amino acids: CASSFSTGYTF. The CDR3 DNA follows: TGTGCCAGCAGCTTTAGTACTGGCTACACCTTC.